This TCR beta chain was sequenced in a study of blood T cell repertoires in COVID-19. At the level of the study: The United States, Italy and Spain supplied acute and convalescent COVID-19 samples. From T cells, B-cell-depleted T cells, or PBMCs came the material, which was cDNA or gDNA.

The assay was immunoSEQ multiplex PCR, and TCRdb's table has in-frame clones only and misses some. The sample contains nearly 45,000 clones, roughly four fifths of which appear only once. CDR1 and CDR2 from the germline V gene are LNHDA and SQIVND (reference sequence). V lost 5 bases and J 5 bases, leaving 16 bases between the germline ends. There are 14 residues in the CDR3. The genes are TRBV19 and TRBJ2-7; a weak D match, TRBD2 (6 bases). Source material: peripheral blood. The sequence came from a human donor in a cohort sampled during active COVID-19. DNA for the CDR3: TGTGCCAGTAGTCCTAGCGTCCCGGGGGACGAGCAGTACTTC. Translating it yields CASSPSVPGDEQYF.